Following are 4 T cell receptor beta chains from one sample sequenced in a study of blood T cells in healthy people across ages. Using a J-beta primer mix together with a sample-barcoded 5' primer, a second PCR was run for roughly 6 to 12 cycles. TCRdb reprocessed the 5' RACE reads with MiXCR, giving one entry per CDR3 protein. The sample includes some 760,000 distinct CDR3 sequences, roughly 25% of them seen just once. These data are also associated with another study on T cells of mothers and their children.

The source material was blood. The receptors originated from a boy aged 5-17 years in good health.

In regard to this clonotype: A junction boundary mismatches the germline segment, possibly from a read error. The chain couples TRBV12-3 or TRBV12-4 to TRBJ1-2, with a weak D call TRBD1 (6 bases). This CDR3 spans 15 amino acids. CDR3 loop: CTSSSHRVGDYGYTF. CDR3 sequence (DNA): TGTACCAGCAGTTCTCACAGGGTTGGAGACTATGGCTACACCTTC.

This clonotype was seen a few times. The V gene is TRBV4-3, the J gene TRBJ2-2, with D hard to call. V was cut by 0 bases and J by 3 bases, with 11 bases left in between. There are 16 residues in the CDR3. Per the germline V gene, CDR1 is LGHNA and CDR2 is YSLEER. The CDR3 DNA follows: TGCGCCAGCAGCCAAGACTCTGACACTTACACCGGGGAGCTGTTTTTT. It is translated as CASSQDSDTYTGELFF.

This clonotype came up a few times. CDR3 in DNA: TGTGCCAGCAGTTTGACAGGGGGCACCATTCAGTACTTC. Encoded protein: CASSLTGGTIQYF. The rearrangement joins TRBV27 to TRBJ2-4; the match to TRBD1 covers 10 bases. Germline-derived CDR1 and CDR2 are MNHEY and SMNVEV (reference sequence). Unmatched junction bases numbered 2, after V lost 3 bases and J lost 9 bases. The CDR3 consists of 13 residues.

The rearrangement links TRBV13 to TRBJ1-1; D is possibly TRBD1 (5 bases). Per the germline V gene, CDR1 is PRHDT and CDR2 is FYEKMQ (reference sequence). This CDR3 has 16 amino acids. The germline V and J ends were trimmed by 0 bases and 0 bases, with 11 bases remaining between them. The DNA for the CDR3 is TGTGCCAGCAGCTTAGGTGGGGGGGTAATGAACACTGAAGCTTTCTTT. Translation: CASSLGGGVMNTEAFF.